What follows are 23 T cell receptor beta chains derived from one specimen sequenced in a study of T-cell reconstitution after alpha-beta-depleted transplantation in children. Unique molecular identifiers were used to barcode this TCRbeta library. TCRdb reanalysed the PCR reads using MiXCR and keeps one entry per CDR3 protein. The table includes 200,000 to 250,000 distinct CDR3 sequences, roughly 11% detected once. Specimen: PBMCs, collected before TCRalphabeta/CD19-depleted stem cell transplant. These receptors were obtained from a child less than two years old with acute myeloid leukemia, due to receive a stem cell transplant.

This clonotype was picked up many times. The chain carries TRBV19 and TRBJ2-7; tentatively, D is TRBD2 (6 bases). The CDR3 consists of 13 residues. Per the germline V gene, CDR1 is LNHDA and CDR2 is SQIVND (reference sequence). Trimming stripped 0 bases from V and 6 bases from J, with 9 bases between. Here the CDR3 reads CASSIDSEGEQYF. The CDR3 nucleotides read TGTGCCAGTAGTATAGACTCGGAGGGCGAGCAGTACTTC.

Many counts were recorded for this clonotype. The chain employs TRBV5-1 and TRBJ2-2; TRBD1 agrees at 8 bases. This CDR3 contains 15 residues. CDR1 and CDR2 from the germline V gene are SGHRS and YFSETQ. V trimming: 9 bases; J trimming: 5 bases; junction bases outside the gene matches: 12. CDR3 in amino acids: CATTPGQGLTGELFF. The CDR3 DNA reads as TGCGCCACCACTCCCGGACAGGGTTTAACCGGGGAGCTGTTTTTT.

This clonotype came up many times. Here the CDR3 reads CASSYSSGTYEQYF. In DNA form, the CDR3 reads TGTGCCAGCAGTTATTCAAGCGGAACCTACGAGCAGTACTTC. V and J are TRBV7-2 and TRBJ2-7; TRBD2 is a possible D gene (5 bases). Germline V gene data show CDR1 as SGHTA and CDR2 as FQGNSA. V shed 6 bases and J shed 2 bases, with 14 bases lying between them. This CDR3 spans 14 amino acids.

This clonotype occurred many times. The V call is TRBV5-6, the J call TRBJ2-2; a weak D match, TRBD2 (5 bases). CDR3 length equals 14 residues. The germline V and J ends were trimmed by 0 bases and 5 bases, with 8 bases remaining between them. Germline lookup yields CDR1 SGHDT and CDR2 YYEEEE. CDR3 amino acids: CASSLVLATGELFF. In DNA, the CDR3 is TGTGCCAGCAGCTTGGTTCTAGCAACCGGGGAGCTGTTTTTT.

This clonotype was found a few times. J is TRBJ2-7 and V is TRBV12-3 or TRBV12-4; 8 positions match TRBD1. This CDR3 has 14 residues. Losses at the gene ends were 5 bases for V and 6 bases for J; bases not matched to a gene: 9. This CDR3 is CASSLGQGQGEQYF. The CDR3, as DNA: TGTGCCAGCAGTCTAGGACAGGGCCAAGGCGAGCAGTACTTC.

This clonotype occurred a few times. The CDR3: CASSVGVGRAKNIQYF. Written as DNA, the CDR3 is TGCGCCAGCAGCGTGGGGGTTGGGAGAGCCAAAAACATTCAGTACTTC. The V call is TRBV4-3, the J call TRBJ2-4, with D possibly called TRBD1 or TRBD2 (5 bases each). CDR3 length: 16 residues. V lost 5 bases and J 0 bases, leaving 14 bases between the germline ends. Germline loops: CDR1 LGHNA, CDR2 YSLEER.

Many counts were recorded for this clonotype. V is TRBV28 and J is TRBJ1-1; D may be TRBD1 (6 bases). The V gene's germline CDR1 is MDHEN and CDR2 SYDVKM. V lost 5 bases to trimming and J lost 8 bases, with 18 bases between them. This CDR3 has 14 amino acids. DNA for the CDR3: TGTGCCAGCAGTCCAGCTCCCGGGGGCGGAGAAGCTTTCTTT. Amino acid sequence: CASSPAPGGGEAFF.

This clonotype came up many times. The chain recombines TRBV7-3 with TRBJ2-1, with TRBD2 matching 13 bases. The CDR3 is made up of 15 amino acids. With 4 bases clipped from V and 6 bases from J, the junction kept 3 bases outside the gene matches. Germline CDR1 reads SGHTA; CDR2 reads FQGTGA. The CDR3 DNA sequence: TGTGCCAGCAGCTCGGGACTAGCGGGGACCAATGAGCAGTTCTTC. Translating gives CASSSGLAGTNEQFF.

This clonotype appeared many times. The rearrangement joins TRBV5-6 to TRBJ1-6, with 8 nucleotides matching TRBD1. J was trimmed by 9 bases and V by 5 bases; bases with no gene match: 10. CDR3 length: 15 residues. Germline loops: CDR1 SGHDT, CDR2 YYEEEE. The CDR3: CASSFRTRGPSPLHF. CDR3 bases: TGTGCCAGCAGTTTCCGGACCAGGGGGCCTTCACCCCTCCACTTT.

This clonotype occurred many times. Here the CDR3 reads CASSLPIVAAGNEQFF. In DNA, the CDR3 is TGTGCCAGCAGCTTACCCATAGTAGCGGCTGGCAATGAGCAGTTCTTC. The chain recombines TRBV11-2 with TRBJ2-1; tentatively, D is TRBD2 (6 bases). Trimming removed 2 bases from V and 6 bases from J, with 17 bases in between. CDR3 length: 16 amino acids. Germline V gene lookup returns CDR1 SGHAT and CDR2 FQNNGV. Full variable domain (rest looked up from reference TRBV11-2 and TRBJ2-1): EAGVAQSPRYKIIEKRQSVAFWCNPISGHATLYWYQQILGQGPKLLIQFQNNGVVDDSQLPKDRFSAERLKGVDSTLKIQPAKLEDSAVYLCASSLPIVAAGNEQFFGPGTRLTVL.

Details on this clonotype: A clone one base away is much larger, so this may be a read error. The chain employs TRBV4-2 and TRBJ2-3, with a possible D match to TRBD2 (6 bases). The germline V gene encodes CDR1 LGHNA and CDR2 YNFKEQ. The CDR3 sequence is 15 residues long. The CDR3 DNA is TGTGCCAGCAGCGAAGAACTAGCCCCCACAGATACGCAGTATTTT. Encoded protein: CASSEELAPTDTQYF.

This clonotype was picked up many times. The CDR3 DNA reads TGTGCCAGCAGCAAGAGGACAGCAGAAGAGACCCAGTACTTC. Translated: CASSKRTAEETQYF. The gene calls are TRBV9 and TRBJ2-5; D may be TRBD1 (6 bases). Germline V gene lookup returns CDR1 SGDLS and CDR2 YYNGEE. The CDR3 is 14 amino acids. V shed 4 bases and J shed 3 bases, with 13 bases lying between them.

This clonotype was seen at least ten times. The rearrangement joins TRBV20-1 to TRBJ2-3, with TRBD1 matching 7 bases. The V gene's germline CDR1 is DFQATT and CDR2 SNEGSKA (reference sequence). J lost 3 bases, V lost 5 bases, and 2 bases had no gene match. This CDR3 spans 12 amino acids. CDR3 protein: CSARDRTDTQYF. The CDR3 nucleotides are TGCAGTGCTCGGGACAGAACAGATACGCAGTATTTT.

In this sample, this clonotype turned up many times. The chain uses TRBV7-3 and TRBJ2-7; D might be TRBD2 (6 bases). V was trimmed by 0 bases and J by 0 bases, leaving 6 bases between them. Germline CDR1 SGHTA, CDR2 FQGTGA. The length of the CDR3 is 14 residues. This CDR3 reads CASSLTGLSYEQYF. CDR3 in DNA: TGTGCCAGCAGCTTAACGGGACTCTCCTACGAGCAGTACTTC.

This clonotype was seen repeatedly, ten times or more. The rearrangement links TRBV12-3 or TRBV12-4 to TRBJ1-4, with D hard to call. This CDR3 spans 13 amino acids. The V end lost 8 bases, the J end lost 8 bases, and 15 bases lay between the germline ends. The CDR3 loop reads CASAPGRREKLFF. The CDR3 bases are TGTGCCAGCGCCCCCGGACGTAGGGAAAAACTGTTTTTT.

A note on this clonotype: A much larger clone is a single base away; this may be a read error. The chain couples TRBV7-2 to TRBJ1-3, with a possible D match to TRBD1 (5 bases). Germline V gene lookup returns CDR1 SGHTA and CDR2 FQGNSA. Trimming removed 4 bases at V and 0 bases at J, with 10 bases between. The CDR3 contains 15 residues. The CDR3 DNA sequence: TGTGCCAGCAGCTCAGGGTCGACCTCTGGAAACACCATATATTTT. This gives the protein CASSSGSTSGNTIYF.

This clonotype was observed many times. This chain uses TRBV20-1 with TRBJ2-5; D remains unclear. V gave up 3 bases and J gave up 4 bases, with 12 bases separating them. The CDR3 consists of 13 residues. Germline CDR1 is DFQATT and CDR2 is SNEGSKA (reference sequence). The CDR3 DNA follows: TGCAGTGCTAGTCTTGGCGGCGGAGAGACCCAGTACTTC. The encoded protein is CSASLGGGETQYF.

This clonotype was observed a handful of times. The gene calls are TRBV4-1 and TRBJ1-5; D is uncertain. Germline CDR1 and CDR2: MGHRA and YSYEKL. The CDR3 is made up of 14 amino acids. Trimming stripped 3 bases from V and 0 bases from J, with 6 bases between. This CDR3 is CASSHDGSNQPQHF. CDR3 in DNA: TGCGCCAGCAGCCATGACGGTAGCAATCAGCCCCAGCATTTT.

This clonotype showed up many times. The gene calls are TRBV12-5 and TRBJ2-1; 9 nucleotides agree with TRBD2. The CDR3 has 16 residues. The germline V gene encodes CDR1 LGHNT and CDR2 FRNRAP. V dropped 0 bases and J dropped 3; count of bases not matched to a gene: 3. CDR3 sequence reads: CASGLVLAGVYNEQFF. In nucleotides, the CDR3 is TGTGCTAGTGGTTTGGTCTTAGCGGGAGTCTACAATGAGCAGTTCTTC.

This clonotype was seen more than once but under ten times. The chain carries TRBV5-6 and TRBJ2-3; TRBD2 matches 10 bases. The germline V gene encodes CDR1 SGHDT and CDR2 YYEEEE. V trimming: 1 base; J trimming: 4 bases; junction bases outside the gene matches: 6. The CDR3 extends over 16 amino acids. CDR3: CASSLSSGSRSDTQYF. DNA for the CDR3: TGTGCCAGCAGCTTGTCTAGCGGGAGTAGGTCAGATACGCAGTATTTT.

There are many counts of this clonotype. The chain is built from TRBV6-5 and TRBJ1-1, with TRBD1 identical over 9 bases. CDR1 and CDR2 (germline): MNHEY, SVGAGI. The V and J ends lost 0 bases and 5 bases, in that order; junction bases with no gene match: 4. The CDR3 runs to 15 residues. CDR3 protein: CASSYSDRGGTEAFF. Written as DNA, the CDR3 is TGTGCCAGCAGTTACTCGGACAGGGGTGGGACTGAAGCTTTCTTT.

This clonotype was picked up many times. This chain uses TRBV20-1 with TRBJ1-5, with D perhaps TRBD1 (5 bases). The CDR3 has 14 amino acids. Germline V gene sequence: CDR1 DFQATT, CDR2 SNEGSKA (reference sequence). V was clipped by 1 base and J by 4 bases, with 11 bases between them. CDR3 sequence: CSARGGWGNQPQHF. CDR3 nucleotides: TGCAGTGCTAGAGGGGGGTGGGGGAATCAGCCCCAGCATTTT.

The sample holds many counts of this clonotype. The chain has TRBV20-1 and TRBJ2-2, with D possibly being TRBD2 (5 bases). Per the germline V gene, CDR1 is DFQATT and CDR2 is SNEGSKA (reference sequence). There are 14 residues in the CDR3. Trimming cost V 6 bases and J 2 bases, with 13 bases left between them. CDR3 DNA sequence: TGCAGTGCCGAGAAGCGACTAAACACCGGGGAGCTGTTTTTT. Translating gives CSAEKRLNTGELFF.